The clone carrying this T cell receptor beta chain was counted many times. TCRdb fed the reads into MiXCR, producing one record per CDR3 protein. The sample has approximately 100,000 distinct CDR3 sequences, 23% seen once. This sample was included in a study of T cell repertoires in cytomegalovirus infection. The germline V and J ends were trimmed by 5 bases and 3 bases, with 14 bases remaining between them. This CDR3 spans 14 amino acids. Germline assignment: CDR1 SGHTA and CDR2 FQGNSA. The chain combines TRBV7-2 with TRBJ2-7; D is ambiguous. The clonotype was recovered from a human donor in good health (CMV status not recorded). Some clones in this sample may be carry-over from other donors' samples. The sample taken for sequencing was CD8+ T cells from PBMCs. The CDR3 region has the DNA TGTGCCAGCAGCCCCAGTCGCATGGGCTACGAGCAGTACTTC. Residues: CASSPSRMGYEQYF. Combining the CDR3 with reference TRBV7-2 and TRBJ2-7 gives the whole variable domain GAGVSQSPSNKVTEKGKDVELRCDPISGHTALYWYRQSLGQGLEFLIYFQGNSAPDKSGLPSDRFSAERTGGSVSTLTIQRTQQEDSAVYLCASSPSRMGYEQYFGPGTRLTVT.